Listed here are 28 T cell receptor beta chains from one sample, sequenced in a study of blood T cell repertoires in COVID-19 (dated by TCRdb to the early 2020s). Library preparation employed the immunoSEQ multiplex PCR assay. TCRdb carries this immuneACCESS record with in-frame sequences only. Its versions omit some clonotypes, under half of them owing to an unresolved V gene in the studies checked, with the rest unexplained. The table for this sample lists about 300,000 clones; more than 85% of them were counted only once. 1.3% of the sample is in the top ten clones. Material for sequencing was peripheral blood. Source of these receptors: a man in his sixties or seventies with acute or convalescent COVID-19.

V is TRBV4-2 and J is TRBJ1-4, with 8 bases matching TRBD1. CDR1 is LGHNA and CDR2 is YNFKEQ in the germline V gene. V lost 2 bases and J lost 3; bases outside the gene matches: 8. The CDR3 totals 17 residues. This CDR3 is CASSQWTGWKANEKLFF. DNA of the CDR3: TGTGCCAGCAGCCAATGGACAGGGTGGAAGGCTAATGAAAAACTGTTTTTT.

This rearrangement joins TRBV12-3 or TRBV12-4 to TRBJ1-5, with a possible D match to TRBD1 (6 bases). With 4 bases removed from V and 7 bases from J, the gap between germline ends came to 11 bases. This CDR3 contains 13 residues. The CDR3 protein is CASSSGGGQPQHF. In nucleotides, the CDR3 is TGTGCCAGCAGTTCGGGGGGCGGGCAGCCCCAGCATTTT.

This chain links TRBV28 with TRBJ1-2; 10 nucleotides line up with TRBD1. There are 16 residues in the CDR3. The J segment lost 3 bases and the V segment lost 4 bases, leaving 8 bases of the junction unmatched. The germline V gene has CDR1 MDHEN and CDR2 SYDVKM. The DNA of the CDR3 is TGTGCCAGCAGTTCACCCTCAGGACAGGGGGACTATGGCTACACCTTC. It encodes CASSSPSGQGDYGYTF.

The chain joins TRBV4-2 to TRBJ2-2; D unclear. There are 16 residues in the CDR3. Per germline, CDR1 LGHNA and CDR2 YNFKEQ. Trimming took 4 bases from V and 7 from J, leaving 19 bases between them. The CDR3 region has the DNA TGTGCCAGCAGCCGAGCTGCGGTGGCGGATGGCGGGGAGCTGTTTTTT. Protein: CASSRAAVADGGELFF.

The V call is TRBV18, the J call TRBJ1-5, with no clear D. The length of the CDR3 is 14 residues. The germline gives CDR1 KGHSH, CDR2 LQKENI. With 2 bases removed from V and 7 bases from J, the gap between germline ends came to 12 bases. This chain's CDR3 is CASSPKRTGQPQHF. The CDR3 DNA reads TGTGCCAGCTCACCAAAGAGAACGGGACAGCCCCAGCATTTT.

This clone has a single count. CDR3 DNA: TGTGCCAGCAGCTTCGGCGGGGAAGTAGGTACGCAGTATTTT. It is translated as CASSFGGEVGTQYF. V gene TRBV7-2 combines with J gene TRBJ2-3, with a weak D call TRBD2 (6 bases). The CDR3 contains 14 residues. Germline CDR1 and CDR2: SGHTA and FQGNSA. Trimming pared 3 bases from V and 8 bases from J, leaving 15 bases between.

This sequence joins TRBV3-1 (or the pseudogene TRBV3-2) and TRBJ1-2; 7 bases agree with TRBD1. The junction had 10 bases not matched to a gene; V was cut back by 0 bases and J by 3 bases. Germline V gene sequence: CDR1 LGHDT, CDR2 YNNKEL (reference sequence). CDR3 length equals 17 residues. The CDR3 bases are TGTGCCAGCAGCCAAGATCTAGTTGGGACAGACTACTATGGCTACACCTTC. Translating gives CASSQDLVGTDYYGYTF.

The gene calls are TRBV24-1 and TRBJ1-5; no definite D call. The V gene's germline CDR1 is KGHDR and CDR2 SFDVKD. The CDR3 spans 12 residues. The V end was cut by 7 bases, the J end by 3 bases, with 6 bases between. CDR3: CATSAPNQPQHF. CDR3 coding DNA: TGTGCCACCAGCGCGCCCAATCAGCCCCAGCATTTT.

The chain recombines TRBV5-1 with TRBJ2-7; a weak D match, TRBD2 (5 bases). CDR1 is SGHRS, CDR2 YFSETQ, per germline. Deletions cut 0 bases from V and 0 bases from J, with 7 bases between. The CDR3 is 14 amino acids. CDR3 sequence: CASSLAGSSYEQYF. CDR3 in DNA: TGCGCCAGCAGCTTGGCGGGGAGCTCCTACGAGCAGTACTTC.

This chain connects TRBV19 to TRBJ2-5; 15 bases map to TRBD2. Germline trimming cut 4 bases from V and 0 bases from J; bases unmatched to any gene: 9. The CDR3 runs to 19 residues. Germline CDR1 reads LNHDA; CDR2 reads SQIVND (reference sequence). The CDR3 DNA reads as TGTGCCAGTAGTAAAACTTCCGGGACTAGCGGGGGGCACCAAGAGACCCAGTACTTC. Amino acids: CASSKTSGTSGGHQETQYF.

The chain links TRBV7-2 to TRBJ2-1; the D gene is possibly TRBD2 (5 bases). CDR3 size: 16 residues. V was cut by 7 bases and J by 3 bases, with 19 bases left in between. Germline V lookup: CDR1 SGHTA, CDR2 FQGNSA. CDR3 bases: TGTGCCAGCACCATAAACCGGGCTAGCAGCTACAATGAGCAGTTCTTC. This translates into CASTINRASSYNEQFF.

The V gene is TRBV5-6, the J gene TRBJ1-5; D unresolved. The germline gives CDR1 SGHDT, CDR2 YYEEEE. V shed 3 bases and J shed 5 bases, with 9 bases lying between them. This CDR3 contains 13 residues. In DNA form, the CDR3 reads TGTGCCAGCAGCTCGTCCCCGGATCAGCCCCAGCATTTT. It codes for CASSSSPDQPQHF. Looking up the rest from reference TRBV5-6 and TRBJ1-5 gives the full variable domain: DAGVTQSPTHLIKTRGQQVTLRCSPKSGHDTVSWYQQALGQGPQFIFQYYEEEERQRGNFPDRFSGHQFPNYSSELNVNALLLGDSALYLCASSSSPDQPQHFGDGTRLSIL.

This clone was recorded a few times. The J gene is TRBJ2-1, the V gene TRBV10-1; D is uncertain. The V gene's germline CDR1 is WNHNN and CDR2 SYGVQD (reference sequence). The CDR3 loop spans 15 amino acids. The germline V and J ends were trimmed by 2 bases and 0 bases, with 8 bases remaining between them. CDR3 bases: TGCGCCAGCAGTGAGCGGTCAGGCTCCTACAATGAGCAGTTCTTC. The encoded protein is CASSERSGSYNEQFF.

The V call is TRBV10-3, the J call TRBJ1-2, with 8 bases that match TRBD1. The germline V gene encodes CDR1 ENHRY and CDR2 SYGVKD. The V gene end was trimmed by 0 bases and the J gene end by 7 bases; junction bases not matched to a gene: 4. This CDR3 has 14 residues. CDR3: CAISESDRAAGYTF. The CDR3 DNA reads as TGTGCCATCAGTGAGTCGGACAGGGCGGCTGGCTACACCTTC.

This clone was found once. V and J are TRBV7-2 and TRBJ1-2; 10 bases fit TRBD1. The CDR3 totals 17 residues. Germline-derived CDR1 and CDR2 are SGHTA and FQGNSA. V gave up 5 bases and J gave up 2 bases; unmatched junction bases: 11. Here the CDR3 DNA reads TGTGCCAGCAGCCTCGGGACAGGGGCTGTACAAAACTATGGCTACACCTTC. Encoded protein: CASSLGTGAVQNYGYTF.

This chain uses TRBV5-1 with TRBJ2-2, with a tentative D call TRBD2 (5 bases). CDR3 length equals 14 residues. V was pared by 0 bases and J by 6 bases, with 9 bases between. CDR1 and CDR2 from the germline V gene are SGHRS and YFSETQ. CDR3 loop: CASSLGGSAGELFF. The CDR3 bases are TGCGCCAGCAGCTTGGGGGGTAGCGCCGGGGAGCTGTTTTTT.

In nucleotides, the CDR3 is TGTGCCATCAGTGGGCTGACAGGGAGCTCCTACGAGCAGTACTTC. This sequence encodes CAISGLTGSSYEQYF. The chain uses TRBV10-3 and TRBJ2-7; 7 bases match TRBD1. The CDR3 loop spans 15 amino acids. Germline trimming cut 4 bases from V and 0 bases from J; bases unmatched to any gene: 6. The germline V gene encodes CDR1 ENHRY and CDR2 SYGVKD.

This chain joins TRBV4-2 and TRBJ2-5, with 14 bases fitting TRBD2. Germline loops: CDR1 LGHNA, CDR2 YNFKEQ. Trimming cost V 4 bases and J 3 bases; bases outside gene matches: 7. CDR3 length: 17 amino acids. CDR3 residues: CASSPDWTSGGKETQYF. The DNA for the CDR3 is TGTGCCAGCAGCCCCGATTGGACTAGCGGGGGGAAAGAGACCCAGTACTTC.

The genes are TRBV20-1 and TRBJ1-1; 7 bases fit TRBD1. Germline CDR1 is DFQATT and CDR2 is SNEGSKA (reference sequence). The V gene end was trimmed by 7 bases and the J gene end by 7 bases; junction bases not matched to a gene: 6. The CDR3 length is 11 residues. CDR3 sequence reads: CSVGRTGEAFF. The CDR3 bases are TGCAGTGTGGGGCGGACAGGTGAAGCTTTCTTT.

The CDR3 spells CASSPGSGQGFGYTF. The CDR3 nucleotides read TGTGCCAGCAGCCCGGGTAGCGGACAGGGTTTTGGCTACACCTTC. The chain combines TRBV7-3 with TRBJ1-2; 8 bases line up with TRBD1. Looked up from germline, CDR1 is SGHTA and CDR2 is FQGTGA. This CDR3 comprises 15 residues. V gave up 5 bases and J gave up 7 bases; unmatched junction bases: 12. Together with reference TRBV7-3 and TRBJ1-2, the CDR3 gives the full variable domain: GAGVSQTPSNKVTEKGKYVELRCDPISGHTALYWYRQSLGQGPEFLIYFQGTGAADDSGLPNDRFFAVRPEGSVSTLKIQRTERGDSAVYLCASSPGSGQGFGYTFGSGTRLTVV.

J is TRBJ2-7 and V is TRBV2; D may be TRBD1 (6 bases). Germline V gene data show CDR1 as SNHLY and CDR2 as FYNNEI. With 6 bases removed from V and 5 bases from J, the gap between germline ends came to 20 bases. This CDR3 has 15 amino acids. The DNA of the CDR3 is TGTGCCAGCAGAAAAGAGTTAGGACAGCCCAACGAGCAGTACTTC. The encoded protein is CASRKELGQPNEQYF.

CDR3: CASSIGGNGNTIYF. The CDR3 DNA reads as TGTGCCAGTAGTATTGGGGGCAACGGAAACACCATATATTTT. V gene TRBV19 combines with J gene TRBJ1-3, with D maybe TRBD1 (6 bases). Trimming stripped 3 bases from V and 4 bases from J, with 10 bases between. The length of the CDR3 is 14 residues. Looked up from germline, CDR1 is LNHDA and CDR2 is SQIVND (reference sequence).

In its sample, this clone was seen a few times. The chain uses TRBV7-9 and TRBJ1-2; D remains ambiguous. Germline CDR1 reads SEHNR; CDR2 reads FQNEAQ (reference sequence). The CDR3 has 15 residues. V gave up 5 bases and J gave up 10 bases, with 23 bases separating them. CDR3 in DNA: TGTGCCAGCAGCGGAATAGCCCTTTTTCGCGCTACCTACACCTTC. Translation gives CASSGIALFRATYTF.

The V and J genes are TRBV19 and TRBJ2-2; the match to TRBD2 covers 7 bases. The CDR3 has 16 amino acids. V was clipped by 7 bases and J by 7 bases; unmatched bases: 15. CDR1 and CDR2 from the germline V gene are LNHDA and SQIVND (reference sequence). CDR3 in amino acids: CASTLWQGGVSGELFF. DNA for the CDR3: TGTGCCAGTACTCTTTGGCAGGGAGGGGTTAGCGGGGAGCTGTTTTTT.

The rearrangement uses TRBV6-6 and TRBJ1-5; 9 bases agree with TRBD1. Germline V lookup: CDR1 MNHNY, CDR2 SVGAGI (reference sequence). The V gene end was trimmed by 6 bases and the J gene end by 3 bases; junction bases not matched to a gene: 9. CDR3 length: 16 residues. The CDR3: CASRPGTGSFNQPQHF. CDR3 nucleotides: TGTGCCAGCAGACCGGGGACAGGGAGTTTCAATCAGCCCCAGCATTTT.

This clone appeared a few times. CDR3 amino acids: CASSHFDSYSYEQYF. CDR3 DNA sequence: TGTGCCAGCAGCCACTTTGACAGCTACTCCTACGAGCAGTACTTC. The chain carries TRBV14 and TRBJ2-7; maybe TRBD1 (5 bases). The CDR3 runs 15 residues. CDR1 is SGHDN, CDR2 FVKESK, per germline. Trimming took 3 bases from V and 0 from J, leaving 12 bases between them.

The genes are TRBV7-2 and TRBJ2-1, with D perhaps matching TRBD2 (6 bases). With 3 bases removed from V and 2 bases from J, the gap between germline ends came to 14 bases. This CDR3 has 16 residues. The germline gives CDR1 SGHTA, CDR2 FQGNSA. CDR3 DNA: TGTGCCAGCAGCTTTTCCCTGGGACTCGCCTACAATGAGCAGTTCTTC. Translation gives CASSFSLGLAYNEQFF.

The chain carries TRBV27 and TRBJ2-7, with TRBD2 matching 9 bases. The CDR3 covers 15 residues. The junction had 7 bases not matched to a gene; V was cut back by 3 bases and J by 4 bases. Looked up from germline, CDR1 is MNHEY and CDR2 is SMNVEV (reference sequence). CDR3 residues: CASSLVLAGLYEQYF. CDR3 bases: TGTGCCAGCAGTTTGGTACTAGCGGGTTTATACGAGCAGTACTTC.